A single sample gave rise to the 23 T cell receptor beta chains below, sequenced in a study of blood T cell repertoires in COVID-19 (TCRdb year 2020). The library relied on the immunoSEQ multiplex PCR assay. TCRdb provides this immuneACCESS table in a form limited to in-frame rearrangements. Some clones are lacking; in checked studies, under half of them reflect an unresolved V gene, and why the rest are absent is not known. For this sample there are almost 250,000 clones; roughly 86% appear just once. The top ten constitute about 1.6% of the sample. Sequences were obtained from PBMCs or T cells enriched from blood (not recorded which). The receptors come from a woman aged 45-60 years who had recovered from COVID-19.

V usage is TRBV20-1 and J usage is TRBJ2-5; possibly TRBD2 for D (5 bases). This CDR3 region has 12 residues. V gave up 3 bases and J gave up 10 bases, with 15 bases separating them. The germline CDR1 and CDR2 sequences are DFQATT and SNEGSKA (reference sequence). CDR3 DNA: TGCAGTGCTAGTGGGAGTGAATATTTCCAGTACTTC. Its translation is CSASGSEYFQYF.

The chain uses TRBV10-2 and TRBJ1-5; 9 bases fit TRBD1. The V gene end was trimmed by 3 bases and the J gene end by 3 bases; junction bases not matched to a gene: 12. Germline-derived CDR1 and CDR2 are WSHSY and SAAADI. This CDR3 contains 18 residues. The DNA for the CDR3 is TGCGCCAGCAGTGATTTCAACAGGGGGCGAGAGACCAATCAGCCCCAGCATTTT. As protein: CASSDFNRGRETNQPQHF.

This chain connects TRBV28 to TRBJ1-1; 10 bases fit TRBD1. V was pared by 3 bases and J by 5 bases, with 3 bases of the junction left unmatched. CDR3 length: 14 residues. Germline-derived CDR1 and CDR2 are MDHEN and SYDVKM. This CDR3 is CASSLDRGGTEAFF. The CDR3 bases are TGTGCCAGCAGTTTGGACAGGGGGGGGACTGAAGCTTTCTTT.

The chain joins TRBV15 to TRBJ2-5; TRBD2 is a possible D gene (5 bases). V was trimmed by 0 bases and J by 6 bases, leaving 20 bases between them. This CDR3 is 17 amino acids long. Germline V gene sequence: CDR1 LNHNV, CDR2 YYDKDF (reference sequence). The CDR3 here is CATSRERSGPLQKTQYF. In nucleotides, the CDR3 is TGTGCCACCAGCAGAGAACGAAGCGGACCCCTGCAAAAGACCCAGTACTTC.

The chain recombines TRBV11-2 with TRBJ2-5; D is uncertain. Germline-derived CDR1 and CDR2 are SGHAT and FQNNGV. CDR3 length: 13 amino acids. Trimming took 6 bases from V and 5 from J, leaving 13 bases between them. The CDR3 nucleotides read TGTGCCAGCAGGCCCTTAATGCGGGAGACCCAGTACTTC. Its protein is CASRPLMRETQYF.

CDR3 protein: CASRRTSGGKETQYF. In DNA form, the CDR3 reads TGTGCCAGCAGGAGGACTAGCGGGGGGAAAGAGACCCAGTACTTC. This rearrangement joins TRBV6-5 to TRBJ2-5; 14 bases are shared with TRBD2. V lost 6 bases, J lost 3 bases, and 3 bases stayed unmatched. Germline CDR1 reads MNHEY; CDR2 reads SVGAGI. The CDR3 has 15 residues.

The rearrangement uses TRBV18 and TRBJ1-1; D gene ambiguous. V shed 2 bases and J shed 5 bases, with 15 bases lying between them. The germline V gene encodes CDR1 KGHSH and CDR2 LQKENI. The CDR3 contains 15 residues. The CDR3 spells CASSPGQRKGTEAFF. Here the CDR3 DNA reads TGTGCCAGCTCACCAGGGCAGCGGAAAGGGACTGAAGCTTTCTTT. The whole variable domain, filled in from reference TRBV18 and TRBJ1-1, reads NAGVMQNPRHLVRRRGQEARLRCSPMKGHSHVYWYRQLPEEGLKFMVYLQKENIIDESGMPKERFSAEFPKEGPSILRIQQVVRGDSAAYFCASSPGQRKGTEAFFGQGTRLTVV.

This chain uses TRBV2 with TRBJ2-7; TRBD1 agrees at 8 bases. The V gene's germline CDR1 is SNHLY and CDR2 FYNNEI. CDR3 length: 14 amino acids. Germline trimming cut 8 bases from V and 4 bases from J; bases unmatched to any gene: 10. DNA of the CDR3: TGTGCCAGCTCCCCAAGACAGGGGCCATACGAGCAGTACTTC. Encoded protein: CASSPRQGPYEQYF.

This chain connects TRBV4-2 to TRBJ1-3, with D possibly TRBD1 on 6 matching bases. Deletions cut 5 bases from V and 0 bases from J, with 14 bases between. Per the germline V gene, CDR1 is LGHNA and CDR2 is YNFKEQ. The CDR3 is made up of 16 amino acids. The chain's CDR3 is CASSEKQGDSGNTIYF. The CDR3 DNA follows: TGTGCCAGCAGCGAAAAACAGGGCGACTCTGGAAACACCATATATTTT.

The chain has TRBV29-1 and TRBJ1-2; 10 bases are a match to TRBD1. The CDR3 extends over 14 amino acids. The germline V gene encodes CDR1 SQVTM and CDR2 ANQGSEA. V dropped 3 bases and J dropped 7; count of bases not matched to a gene: 8. CDR3 protein: CSVEWRQGAGGYTF. The CDR3 coding sequence is TGCAGCGTTGAGTGGAGACAGGGGGCAGGTGGCTACACCTTC.

This rearrangement joins TRBV3-1 (or the pseudogene TRBV3-2) to TRBJ1-4; TRBD1 agrees at 7 bases. The CDR3 extends over 14 amino acids. Germline loops: CDR1 LGHDT, CDR2 YNNKEL (reference sequence). The V and J ends lost 5 bases and 6 bases, in that order; junction bases with no gene match: 6. The chain's CDR3 is CASSSSGTDEKLFF. DNA for the CDR3: TGTGCCAGCAGCTCCTCCGGGACAGATGAAAAACTGTTTTTT.

V and J are TRBV2 and TRBJ1-1; a weak D match, TRBD1 (6 bases). V was pared by 3 bases and J by 5 bases, with 19 bases between. The CDR3 has 16 amino acids. In germline, CDR1 is SNHLY, CDR2 FYNNEI. This CDR3 reads CASSEEAGVGWTEAFF. CDR3 coding DNA: TGTGCCAGCAGTGAGGAGGCAGGGGTAGGGTGGACTGAAGCTTTCTTT.

The rearrangement uses TRBV29-1 and TRBJ1-1; D is perhaps TRBD1 (6 bases). This CDR3 has 13 residues. Germline values: CDR1 SQVTM, CDR2 ANQGSEA. Trimming pared 4 bases from V and 4 bases from J, leaving 13 bases between. The CDR3 reads CSVVIGGGTEAFF. CDR3 DNA sequence: TGCAGCGTTGTAATTGGGGGCGGCACTGAAGCTTTCTTT.

The chain couples TRBV7-2 to TRBJ2-4; weak D call: TRBD1 (6 bases). The CDR3 spans 17 residues. V dropped 5 bases and J dropped 3 bases, with 20 bases sitting between them. Germline CDR1 and CDR2: SGHTA and FQGNSA. This chain's CDR3 is CASSPSLVGGGKNIQYF. The DNA for the CDR3 is TGTGCCAGCAGCCCGTCCCTAGTTGGGGGCGGCAAAAACATTCAGTACTTC.

V and J are TRBV12-3 or TRBV12-4 and TRBJ2-1; D unresolved. CDR3 length: 11 residues. V lost 7 bases and J lost 7, with 8 bases in between. The CDR3 reads CASTSSNEQFF. Written as DNA, the CDR3 is TGTGCCAGCACCTCCAGTAATGAGCAGTTCTTC.

In this sample, this clone turned up once. The same CDR3 can be traced to other DNA sequences in this sample. The chain joins TRBV15 to TRBJ2-7; D possibly corresponds to TRBD1 (6 bases). Per the germline V gene, CDR1 is LNHNV and CDR2 is YYDKDF (reference sequence). The CDR3 loop spans 14 amino acids. V was pared by 0 bases and J by 3 bases, with 9 bases between. This CDR3 is CATSRDRGFYEQYF. DNA for the CDR3: TGTGCCACCAGCAGAGACAGGGGTTTCTACGAGCAGTACTTC.

The chain is built from TRBV5-1 and TRBJ1-5; no reliable D call. The V and J ends lost 0 bases and 3 bases respectively, with 10 bases between them. CDR3 size: 15 residues. Germline CDR1 SGHRS, CDR2 YFSETQ. For the CDR3, the DNA is TGCGCCAGCAGCTTGGGTTTGGGCAACAATCAGCCCCAGCATTTT. This encodes CASSLGLGNNQPQHF.

The genes are TRBV27 and TRBJ2-6; D is uncertain. There are 17 residues in the CDR3. CDR1 is MNHEY and CDR2 is SMNVEV in the germline V gene (reference sequence). V was pared by 6 bases and J by 0 bases, with 15 bases between. The CDR3 protein is CASSKLSRSSGANVLTF. The CDR3 DNA is TGTGCCAGCAGCAAACTAAGCCGTAGCTCTGGGGCCAACGTCCTGACTTTC.

The chain has TRBV5-6 and TRBJ1-2; D is undetermined. Germline CDR1 is SGHDT and CDR2 is YYEEEE. The CDR3 contains 15 residues. Between the trimmed V and J ends, which lost 4 bases and 3 bases, there was a span of 16 bases. For the CDR3, the DNA is TGTGCCAGCAGCCATTGGGGAGGAGTCGACTATGGCTACACCTTC. Its protein is CASSHWGGVDYGYTF.

The chain links TRBV6-5 to TRBJ2-5; a possible D gene is TRBD2 (6 bases). The germline V gene has CDR1 MNHEY and CDR2 SVGAGI. V was trimmed by 6 bases and J by 0 bases, leaving 11 bases between them. The CDR3 is made up of 14 amino acids. The CDR3: CASRPRGYQETQYF. The CDR3 nucleotides read TGTGCCAGCAGACCCCGGGGGTACCAAGAGACCCAGTACTTC.

This rearrangement joins TRBV9 to TRBJ1-2; no firm D call. The CDR3 extends over 14 amino acids. From germline, CDR1 is SGDLS and CDR2 YYNGEE. Trimming took 2 bases from V and 2 from J, leaving 10 bases between them. CDR3 coding DNA: TGTGCCAGCAGCGTTTTGGCCGCAAACTATGGCTACACCTTC. Its translation: CASSVLAANYGYTF.

The rearrangement links TRBV3-1 (or the pseudogene TRBV3-2) to TRBJ2-5; 7 nucleotides line up with TRBD2. Germline lookup yields CDR1 LGHDT and CDR2 YNNKEL (reference sequence). Trimming at V came to 4 bases and at J to 1 base, leaving 9 bases not matched to a gene. CDR3 length: 16 residues. The CDR3 nucleotides read TGTGCCAGCAGCCGTCGTGCCAGCGGGATCCAAGAGACCCAGTACTTC. As protein: CASSRRASGIQETQYF.

Here the CDR3 reads CAGRHSGELFF. The CDR3 region has the DNA TGTGCCGGCCGACACTCCGGGGAGCTGTTTTTT. This chain joins TRBV7-2 and TRBJ2-2; D is undetermined. CDR3 length: 11 residues. Germline V gene data show CDR1 as SGHTA and CDR2 as FQGNSA. Trimming left V 11 bases short and J 6 bases short, with 10 bases between.